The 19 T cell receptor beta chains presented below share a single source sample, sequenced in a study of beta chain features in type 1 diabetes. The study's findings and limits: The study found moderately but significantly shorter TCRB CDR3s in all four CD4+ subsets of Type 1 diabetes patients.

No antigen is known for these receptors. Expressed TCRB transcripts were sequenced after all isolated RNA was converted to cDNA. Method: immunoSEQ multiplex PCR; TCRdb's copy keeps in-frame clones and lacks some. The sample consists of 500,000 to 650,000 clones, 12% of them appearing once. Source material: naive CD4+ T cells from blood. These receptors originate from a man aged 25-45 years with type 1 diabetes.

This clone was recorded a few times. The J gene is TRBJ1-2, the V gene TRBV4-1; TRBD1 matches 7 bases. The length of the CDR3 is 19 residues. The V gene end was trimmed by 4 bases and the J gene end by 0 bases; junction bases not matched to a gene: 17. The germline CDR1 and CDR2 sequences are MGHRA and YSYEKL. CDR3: CASSLPGGTVASSNYGYTF. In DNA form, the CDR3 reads TGCGCCAGCAGCCTTCCCGGCGGGACAGTAGCTTCGTCTAACTATGGCTACACCTTC.

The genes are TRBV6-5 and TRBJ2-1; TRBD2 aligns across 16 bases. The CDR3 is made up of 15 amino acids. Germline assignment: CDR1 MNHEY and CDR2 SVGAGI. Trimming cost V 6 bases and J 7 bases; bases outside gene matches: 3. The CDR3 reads CASRKGLAGGNEQFF. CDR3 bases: TGTGCCAGCAGGAAGGGACTAGCGGGGGGGAATGAGCAGTTCTTC.

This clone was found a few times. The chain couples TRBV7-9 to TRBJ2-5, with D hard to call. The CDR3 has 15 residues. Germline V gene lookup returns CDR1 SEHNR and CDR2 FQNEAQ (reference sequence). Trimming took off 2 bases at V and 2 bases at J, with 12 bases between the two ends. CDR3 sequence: CASSLTGHVQETQYF. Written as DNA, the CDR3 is TGTGCCAGCAGCTTAACCGGGCACGTTCAAGAGACCCAGTACTTC.

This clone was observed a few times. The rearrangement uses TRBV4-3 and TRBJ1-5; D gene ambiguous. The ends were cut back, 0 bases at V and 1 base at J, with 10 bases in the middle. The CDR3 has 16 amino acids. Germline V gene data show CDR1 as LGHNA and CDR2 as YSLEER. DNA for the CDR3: TGCGCCAGCAGCCAAGAACGGGGTTGGAGCAATCAGCCCCAGCATTTT. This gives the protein CASSQERGWSNQPQHF.

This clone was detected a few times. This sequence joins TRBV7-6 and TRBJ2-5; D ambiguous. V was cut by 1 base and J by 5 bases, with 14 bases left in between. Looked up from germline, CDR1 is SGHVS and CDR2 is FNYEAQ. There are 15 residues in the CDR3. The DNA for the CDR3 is TGTGCCAGCAGCTTAGGGTCTCTTCTGATGGAGACCCAGTACTTC. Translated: CASSLGSLLMETQYF.

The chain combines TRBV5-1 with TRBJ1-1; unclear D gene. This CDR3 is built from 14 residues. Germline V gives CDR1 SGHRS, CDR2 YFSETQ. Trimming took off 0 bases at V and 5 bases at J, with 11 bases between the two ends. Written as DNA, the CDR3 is TGCGCCAGCAGCTTGGGGGTTACCAAGACTGAAGCTTTCTTT. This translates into CASSLGVTKTEAFF.

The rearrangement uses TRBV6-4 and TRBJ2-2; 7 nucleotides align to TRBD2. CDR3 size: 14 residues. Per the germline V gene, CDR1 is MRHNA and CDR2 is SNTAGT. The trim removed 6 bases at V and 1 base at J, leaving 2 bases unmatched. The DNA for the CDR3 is TGTGCCAGCAGCCAGCGGGGGAACACCGGGGAGCTGTTTTTT. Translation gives CASSQRGNTGELFF.

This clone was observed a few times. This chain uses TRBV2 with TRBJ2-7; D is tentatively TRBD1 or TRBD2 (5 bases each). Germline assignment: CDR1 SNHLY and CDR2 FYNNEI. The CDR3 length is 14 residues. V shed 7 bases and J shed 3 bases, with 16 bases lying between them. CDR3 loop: CASNPGPGGYEQYF. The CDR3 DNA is TGTGCCAGCAACCCGGGACCCGGAGGCTACGAGCAGTACTTC.

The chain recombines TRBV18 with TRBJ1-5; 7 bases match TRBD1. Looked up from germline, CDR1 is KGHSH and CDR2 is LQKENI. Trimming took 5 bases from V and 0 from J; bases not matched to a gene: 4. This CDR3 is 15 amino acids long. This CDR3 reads CASSNDRASNQPQHF. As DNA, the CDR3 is TGTGCCAGCTCAAACGACAGGGCTAGCAATCAGCCCCAGCATTTT. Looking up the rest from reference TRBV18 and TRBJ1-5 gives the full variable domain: NAGVMQNPRHLVRRRGQEARLRCSPMKGHSHVYWYRQLPEEGLKFMVYLQKENIIDESGMPKERFSAEFPKEGPSILRIQQVVRGDSAAYFCASSNDRASNQPQHFGDGTRLSIL.

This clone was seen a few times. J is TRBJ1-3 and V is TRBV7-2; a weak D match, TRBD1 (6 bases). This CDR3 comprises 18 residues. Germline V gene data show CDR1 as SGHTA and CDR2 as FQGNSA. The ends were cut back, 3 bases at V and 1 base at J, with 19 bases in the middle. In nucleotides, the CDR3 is TGTGCCAGCAGCTTTCTGGGTCGCAGGGGCCTATCTGGAAACACCATATATTTT. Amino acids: CASSFLGRRGLSGNTIYF.

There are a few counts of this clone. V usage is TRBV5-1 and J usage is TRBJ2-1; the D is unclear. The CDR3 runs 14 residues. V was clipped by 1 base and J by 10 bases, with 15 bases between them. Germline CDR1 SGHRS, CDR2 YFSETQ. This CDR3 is CASSLPITTGEQFF. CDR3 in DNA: TGCGCCAGCAGCTTGCCCATTACAACTGGGGAGCAGTTCTTC.

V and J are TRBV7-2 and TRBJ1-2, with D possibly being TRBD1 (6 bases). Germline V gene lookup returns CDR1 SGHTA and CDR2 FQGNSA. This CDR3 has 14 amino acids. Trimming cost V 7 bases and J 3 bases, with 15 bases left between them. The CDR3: CASTNPDRYYGYTF. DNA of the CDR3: TGTGCCAGCACCAACCCGGACAGATACTATGGCTACACCTTC.

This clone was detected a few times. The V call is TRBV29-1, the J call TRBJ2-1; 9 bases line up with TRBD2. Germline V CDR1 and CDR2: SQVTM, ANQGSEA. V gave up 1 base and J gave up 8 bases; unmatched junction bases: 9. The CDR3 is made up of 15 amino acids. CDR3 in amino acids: CSVEVGTSLVDEQFF. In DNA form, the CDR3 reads TGCAGCGTTGAAGTAGGGACTAGCCTAGTCGATGAGCAGTTCTTC.

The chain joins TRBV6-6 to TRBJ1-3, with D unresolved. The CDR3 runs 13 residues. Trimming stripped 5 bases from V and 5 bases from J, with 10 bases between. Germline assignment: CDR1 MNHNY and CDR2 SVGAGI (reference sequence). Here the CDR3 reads CASSKEERNTIYF. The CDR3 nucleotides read TGTGCCAGCAGTAAGGAAGAAAGAAACACCATATATTTT.

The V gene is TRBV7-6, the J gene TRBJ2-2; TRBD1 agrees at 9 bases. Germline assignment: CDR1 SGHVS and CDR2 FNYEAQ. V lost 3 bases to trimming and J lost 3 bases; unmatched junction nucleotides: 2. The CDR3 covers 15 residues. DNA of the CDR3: TGTGCCAGCAGCTTGGGACAGGGCCACACCGGGGAGCTGTTTTTT. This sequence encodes CASSLGQGHTGELFF.

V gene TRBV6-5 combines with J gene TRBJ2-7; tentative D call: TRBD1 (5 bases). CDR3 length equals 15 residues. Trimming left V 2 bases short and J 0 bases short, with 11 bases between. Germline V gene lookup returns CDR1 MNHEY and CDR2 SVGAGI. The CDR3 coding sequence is TGTGCCAGCAGTTACCAGGGCGGAGTCTCCTACGAGCAGTACTTC. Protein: CASSYQGGVSYEQYF.

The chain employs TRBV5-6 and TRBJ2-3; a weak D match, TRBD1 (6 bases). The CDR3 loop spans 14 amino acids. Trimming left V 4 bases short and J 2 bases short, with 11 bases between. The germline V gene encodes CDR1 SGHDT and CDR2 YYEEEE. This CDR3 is CASSLRQVTDTQYF. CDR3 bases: TGTGCCAGCAGCCTTCGACAGGTCACAGATACGCAGTATTTT.

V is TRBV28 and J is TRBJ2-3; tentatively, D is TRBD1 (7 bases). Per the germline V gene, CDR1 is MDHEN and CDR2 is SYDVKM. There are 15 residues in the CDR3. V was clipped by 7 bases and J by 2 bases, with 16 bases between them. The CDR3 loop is CASTGGQRLTDTQYF. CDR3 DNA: TGTGCCAGCACCGGGGGACAGAGACTCACAGATACGCAGTATTTT.

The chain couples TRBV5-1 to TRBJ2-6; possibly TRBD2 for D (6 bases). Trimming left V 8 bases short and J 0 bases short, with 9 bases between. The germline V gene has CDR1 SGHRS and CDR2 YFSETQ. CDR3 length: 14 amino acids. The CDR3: CASGTYSGANVLTF. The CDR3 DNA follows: TGCGCCAGTGGGACTTACTCTGGGGCCAACGTCCTGACTTTC.